Listed here are 28 T cell receptor beta chains from one sample, sequenced in a study of CD8+CD57+ T cells in acquired aplastic anemia. Template material for TCR beta VDJ and CDR3 profiling consisted of genomic DNA. A single record per CDR3 protein comes from TCRdb applying MiXCR to the reads. This sample has some 410,000 distinct CDR3 sequences; 60% to 80% occur once, and the top ten carry around 4%. Sequencing was performed on sorted CD4+, CD8+, or CD8+CD57+ T cells (not recorded which) from PBMCs. These receptors were collected from a human donor in good health, serving as a control.

This chain's CDR3 is CASSVDRAGANVLTF. CDR3 DNA: TGTGCCAGCAGCGTAGACAGGGCTGGGGCCAACGTCCTGACTTTC. The chain employs TRBV2 and TRBJ2-6, with 7 bases fitting TRBD1. With V trimmed by 6 bases and J by 2 bases, 4 bases remained unmatched. The CDR3 is made up of 15 amino acids. Germline CDR1 reads SNHLY; CDR2 reads FYNNEI.

The chain recombines TRBV9 with TRBJ1-2, with 9 bases lining up with TRBD1. The germline V gene encodes CDR1 SGDLS and CDR2 YYNGEE. V lost 4 bases, J lost 6 bases, and 7 bases stayed unmatched. The CDR3 runs to 14 residues. The CDR3 DNA reads as TGTGCCAGCAGCTCCGGGACAGGGTCTAATGGCTACACCTTC. Its protein is CASSSGTGSNGYTF.

The rearrangement uses TRBV29-1 and TRBJ1-1, with D perhaps matching TRBD1 (6 bases). Per the germline V gene, CDR1 is SQVTM and CDR2 is ANQGSEA. V was clipped by 6 bases and J by 3 bases, with 11 bases between them. The CDR3 sequence is 12 residues long. The DNA of the CDR3 is TGCAGCGTGACAGGACCCTACACTGAAGCTTTCTTT. Residues: CSVTGPYTEAFF.

About this clonotype itself: Given the absence of the conserved phenylalanine or tryptophan at the CDR3 end, a read error is likely. It is unclear where the CDR3 begins or ends on the DNA, so no DNA is shown, and the CDR3 is as TCRdb lists it. This CDR3 is CASSLSGTVYQFT. The chain employs TRBV7-4 and TRBJ2-2; the D call of TRBD1 is as the table states it, not checked on the DNA. Germline V gene lookup returns CDR1 SGHVT and CDR2 SQSDAQ. Counting both end residues, the CDR3 totals 13 amino acids.

This clonotype was counted many times. The chain carries TRBV19 and TRBJ2-7; no firm D call. From germline, CDR1 is LNHDA and CDR2 SQIVND (reference sequence). V was shortened by 7 bases and J by 4 bases, with 20 bases between the two germline ends. The length of the CDR3 is 15 residues. CDR3 nucleotide sequence: TGTGCCAGTACCGTAACATGGTCGACCATTTACGAGCAGTACTTC. Residues: CASTVTWSTIYEQYF.

To note about this clonotype: The conserved phenylalanine or tryptophan is not found at the CDR3 terminus, so this likely reflects a read error. Because the CDR3's place on the DNA is in doubt, the DNA is left out and the CDR3 is given as listed by TCRdb. The V call is TRBV19, the J call TRBJ1-4; the table's D call, TRBD1, was not checked against the DNA. The CDR3 contains 15 residues when both ends are counted. Germline V gene sequence: CDR1 LNHDA, CDR2 SQIVND (reference sequence). The CDR3 here is CASSISRTTGEQLFV.

With respect to this clonotype: The germline gene is not matched at one end of the junction; a read error may be the cause. V and J are TRBV10-3 and TRBJ1-6, with D perhaps matching TRBD1 (5 bases). From germline, CDR1 is ENHRY and CDR2 SYGVKD. The CDR3 extends over 14 amino acids. This chain's CDR3 is CASSAFGGNSAHHF. The CDR3, as DNA: TGTGCCAGCAGTGCATTCGGGGGTAATTCAGCCCACCACTTT.

The chain joins TRBV7-9 to TRBJ2-3; TRBD1 or TRBD2 may be the D gene (5 bases each). This CDR3 has 16 amino acids. The germline V and J ends were trimmed by 0 bases and 11 bases, with 21 bases remaining between them. Germline CDR1 is SEHNR and CDR2 is FQNEAQ (reference sequence). The CDR3 bases are TGTGCCAGCAGCTTAGCGGGGGTGGAGAATTCAGCCCTGCAGTATTTT. This sequence encodes CASSLAGVENSALQYF.

This clonotype has at least ten counts. The chain links TRBV6-5 to TRBJ1-2, with no clear D. Germline lookup yields CDR1 MNHEY and CDR2 SVGAGI. The CDR3 is 11 amino acids. V lost 6 bases and J 7 bases, leaving 9 bases between the germline ends. The CDR3 here is CASSYGSGYTF. The CDR3 region has the DNA TGTGCCAGCAGCTACGGGTCTGGCTACACCTTC.

The chain carries TRBV10-3 and TRBJ1-3; TRBD1 might be the D (6 bases). V dropped 3 bases and J dropped 2 bases, with 11 bases sitting between them. The CDR3 contains 15 residues. CDR1 and CDR2 from the germline V gene are ENHRY and SYGVKD. CDR3 sequence: CAISDRGATGNTIYF. CDR3 nucleotide sequence: TGTGCCATCAGTGACAGGGGAGCCACTGGAAACACCATATATTTT.

This chain connects TRBV7-3 to TRBJ1-1; D ambiguous. CDR3 size: 18 residues. Germline V gene sequence: CDR1 SGHTA, CDR2 FQGTGA. Deletions cut 5 bases from V and 0 bases from J, with 22 bases between. The CDR3 coding sequence is TGTGCCAGCAGCCAAGTATTAGGAGACATGAGCGTGAACACTGAAGCTTTCTTT. The encoded protein is CASSQVLGDMSVNTEAFF.

V gene TRBV20-1 combines with J gene TRBJ2-7, with D possibly TRBD2 on 7 matching bases. Deletions cut 6 bases from V and 11 bases from J, with 20 bases between. The CDR3 is 12 amino acids. The germline V gene has CDR1 DFQATT and CDR2 SNEGSKA (reference sequence). The CDR3 region has the DNA TGCAGTGCCAGTCGGGGGGCGGACAAGGAGTACTTC. Its protein product is CSASRGADKEYF.

The gene calls are TRBV9 and TRBJ1-2, with 7 nucleotides matching TRBD1. The germline gives CDR1 SGDLS, CDR2 YYNGEE. The trim removed 5 bases at V and 14 bases at J, leaving 18 bases unmatched. The CDR3 is 14 amino acids. Here the CDR3 DNA reads TGTGCCAGCAGAGGGGTAGGGGGCGGCTACAATGAGACCTTC. This sequence encodes CASRGVGGGYNETF.

The V and J genes are TRBV29-1 and TRBJ1-1; 8 bases match TRBD1. Trimming cost V 4 bases and J 2 bases; bases outside gene matches: 12. The germline CDR1 and CDR2 sequences are SQVTM and ANQGSEA. This CDR3 has 16 amino acids. In nucleotides, the CDR3 is TGCAGCGTTGTTTTGCATCCGGGACAGGATAACACTGAAGCTTTCTTT. Translation gives CSVVLHPGQDNTEAFF.

On this clonotype: A junction end diverges from the germline sequence, so it may reflect a read error. The rearrangement joins TRBV2 to TRBJ1-4; D unresolved. The CDR3 length is 14 residues. Per germline, CDR1 SNHLY and CDR2 FYNNEI. Here the CDR3 DNA reads TGTGCCAGCAGGGGCGAGTCCACTAATGAAAAGCTGTTTTTT. Residues: CASRGESTNEKLFF.

This clonotype has just a few counts. V is TRBV4-2 and J is TRBJ2-7, with 7 positions matching TRBD1. Germline V gene sequence: CDR1 LGHNA, CDR2 YNFKEQ. The CDR3 contains 15 residues. Germline trimming cut 0 bases from V and 3 bases from J; bases unmatched to any gene: 5. The CDR3 sequence: CASSQDGNRGYEQYF. CDR3 coding DNA: TGTGCCAGCAGCCAAGATGGGAACAGGGGCTACGAGCAGTACTTC.

The sample holds one count of this clonotype. The chain joins TRBV6-1 to TRBJ1-6; D possibly corresponds to TRBD1 (6 bases). CDR3 length equals 14 residues. The V gene lost 6 bases and the J gene lost 9 bases, with 15 bases spanning the gap. Germline V gene data show CDR1 as MNHNS and CDR2 as SASEGT. CDR3 in amino acids: CASSHRDTFSPLHF. CDR3 nucleotides: TGTGCCAGCAGCCATCGGGACACATTTTCACCCCTCCACTTT.

CDR3 sequence reads: CASSLSRDRGYEQYF. Written as DNA, the CDR3 is TGTGCCAGCAGCCTATCCCGGGACAGGGGCTACGAGCAGTACTTC. V is TRBV19 and J is TRBJ2-7; 10 bases line up with TRBD1. Germline trimming cut 9 bases from V and 3 bases from J; bases unmatched to any gene: 11. In germline, CDR1 is LNHDA, CDR2 SQIVND (reference sequence). CDR3 length: 15 amino acids.

This clonotype showed up many times. As DNA, the CDR3 is TGCGCCAGCCAAAGCGGGGGGGCTCTGATCGGCAATGAGCAGTTCTTC. It is translated as CASQSGGALIGNEQFF. The V gene is TRBV5-1, the J gene TRBJ2-1, with 10 bases matching TRBD2. The V segment lost 7 bases and the J segment 6 bases; nucleotides outside the gene matches: 13. Germline-derived CDR1 and CDR2 are SGHRS and YFSETQ. There are 16 residues in the CDR3.

There are many counts of this clonotype. The chain employs TRBV12-3 or TRBV12-4 and TRBJ2-1, with TRBD2 matching over 13 bases. With 6 bases clipped from V and 8 bases from J, the junction kept 4 bases outside the gene matches. The CDR3 covers 14 residues. CDR3 amino acids: CASRAGTSGDEQFF. CDR3 in DNA: TGTGCCAGCAGAGCCGGGACTAGCGGGGATGAGCAGTTCTTC.

About this clonotype itself: The junction shows a germline mismatch at one end, possibly a read error. The chain recombines TRBV7-6 with TRBJ2-3, with 9 bases fitting TRBD1. The CDR3 consists of 16 residues. Germline CDR1 SGHVS, CDR2 FNYEAQ. CDR3 coding DNA: TGTGCCAGTAGCTTAGGGACAGGGCGGTCGTCAGATACGCAGTATTTT. Residues: CASSLGTGRSSDTQYF. Supplemented by reference TRBV7-6 and TRBJ2-3, the full variable domain reads GAGVSQSPRYKVTKRGQDVALRCDPISGHVSLYWYRQALGQGPEFLTYFNYEAQQDKSGLPNDRFSAERPEGSISTLTIQRTEQRDSAMYRCASSLGTGRSSDTQYFGPGTRLTVL.

This rearrangement joins TRBV12-3 or TRBV12-4 to TRBJ2-1, with 11 bases that match TRBD2. V trimming: 3 bases; J trimming: 5 bases; junction bases outside the gene matches: 3. CDR3 length: 15 amino acids. The CDR3 coding sequence is TGTGCCAGCAGTTTTGGGACTAGCGGCCACAATGAGCAGTTCTTC. This codes for CASSFGTSGHNEQFF.

The J gene is TRBJ1-3, the V gene TRBV7-6, with D unclear. The CDR3 length is 17 residues. The germline CDR1 and CDR2 sequences are SGHVS and FNYEAQ. Trimming removed 0 bases from V and 4 bases from J, with 16 bases in between. The CDR3 coding sequence is TGTGCCAGCAGCTTAGCCCTTGCCTATATGGGCGGAAACACCATATATTTT. It is translated as CASSLALAYMGGNTIYF. Full variable domain (rest looked up from reference TRBV7-6 and TRBJ1-3): GAGVSQSPRYKVTKRGQDVALRCDPISGHVSLYWYRQALGQGPEFLTYFNYEAQQDKSGLPNDRFSAERPEGSISTLTIQRTEQRDSAMYRCASSLALAYMGGNTIYFGEGSWLTVV.

Of note for this clonotype: This is likely a read error, given that the CDR3 carries no conserved phenylalanine or tryptophan at its end. The rearrangement joins TRBV7-2 to TRBJ2-7; D not resolved. V was clipped by 2 bases and J by 0 bases, with 5 bases between them. The germline CDR1 and CDR2 sequences are SGHTA and FQGNSA. This CDR3 is built from 13 residues. The chain's CDR3 is CTSSLRSSYEQYY. DNA for the CDR3: TGTACCAGCAGCTTACGATCCTCCTACGAGCAGTACTAC.

The V and J genes are TRBV7-3 and TRBJ1-6; perhaps TRBD1 as D (5 bases). The germline V and J ends were trimmed by 5 bases and 19 bases, with 27 bases remaining between them. This CDR3 has 15 amino acids. The V gene's germline CDR1 is SGHTA and CDR2 FQGTGA. The CDR3 bases are TGTGCCAGCAGCCGTGACAGTAACTATACCCAACATCTTCACTTT. This codes for CASSRDSNYTQHLHF.

This clonotype was seen ten or more times. The chain joins TRBV6-6 to TRBJ1-3; D is uncertain. CDR1 is MNHNY and CDR2 is SVGAGI in the germline V gene (reference sequence). The length of the CDR3 is 16 residues. V was cut by 4 bases and J by 0 bases, with 13 bases left in between. CDR3 sequence (DNA): TGTGCCAGCAGTTTGTGGATGGGGAGCTCTGGAAACACCATATATTTT. This codes for CASSLWMGSSGNTIYF.

The J gene is TRBJ1-5, the V gene TRBV5-4; D may be TRBD1 (6 bases). Germline V gene data show CDR1 as SGHNT and CDR2 as YYREEE (reference sequence). The CDR3 extends over 14 amino acids. V lost 5 bases and J lost 12, with 21 bases in between. The CDR3 bases are TGTGCCAGCAGATCAGGGGCATACGGGAATCTCCAGCATTTT. As protein: CASRSGAYGNLQHF.

This clonotype was seen at least ten times. The rearrangement uses TRBV24-1 and TRBJ1-6; D may be TRBD1 (5 bases). Per germline, CDR1 KGHDR and CDR2 SFDVKD. The CDR3 spans 19 residues. Trimming cost V 3 bases and J 10 bases, with 27 bases left between them. CDR3 residues: CATSDGRGFGAPAGSPLHF. CDR3 sequence (DNA): TGTGCCACCAGTGATGGGAGGGGATTCGGGGCCCCGGCGGGATCACCCCTCCACTTT.